The 24 T cell receptor beta chains listed next were all sequenced from one sample in a study of OX40 agonist ivuxolimab in advanced cancers. The method was immunoSEQ multiplex PCR; TCRdb's version includes in-frame clones alone and lacks a portion of them. The repertoire holds around 53,000 clones, with 93% as singletons. The material sequenced was CD4+ or CD8+ T cells sorted from blood, taken in a trial of the OX40 agonist ivuxolimab. All receptors derive from an adult with an advanced solid tumor such as melanoma, head and neck, liver or kidney cancer.

This clone was seen many times. The CDR3 spells CASSQDWLGLEGYGYTF. CDR3 DNA sequence: TGCGCCAGCAGCCAAGATTGGTTAGGGTTGGAGGGGTATGGCTACACCTTC. This chain joins TRBV4-3 and TRBJ1-2; possibly TRBD1 for D (5 bases). Germline CDR1 LGHNA, CDR2 YSLEER. With 0 bases removed from V and 5 bases from J, the gap between germline ends came to 19 bases. The CDR3 is 17 amino acids.

The chain is built from TRBV11-2 and TRBJ2-1; D gene uncertain. CDR1 and CDR2 from the germline V gene are SGHAT and FQNNGV. The CDR3 totals 12 residues. Trimming took 3 bases from V and 6 from J, leaving 6 bases between them. CDR3 residues: CASSFFVNEQFF. Written as DNA, the CDR3 is TGTGCCAGCAGCTTCTTCGTCAATGAGCAGTTCTTC.

This chain links TRBV19 with TRBJ2-7; maybe TRBD1 (6 bases). There are 13 residues in the CDR3. V lost 8 bases and J 2 bases, leaving 13 bases between the germline ends. Germline V gene lookup returns CDR1 LNHDA and CDR2 SQIVND (reference sequence). Here the CDR3 reads CASEGERPYEQYF. The CDR3 DNA reads as TGTGCCAGTGAGGGGGAACGACCCTACGAGCAGTACTTC.

The chain uses TRBV28 and TRBJ2-7; maybe TRBD2 (5 bases). This CDR3 has 15 residues. Trimming took 2 bases from V and 3 from J, leaving 14 bases between them. CDR1 is MDHEN and CDR2 is SYDVKM in the germline V gene. The CDR3 coding sequence is TGTGCCAGCAGTTTAATTATCCTAGCTGGCTACGAGCAGTACTTC. This sequence encodes CASSLIILAGYEQYF.

The chain combines TRBV5-1 with TRBJ2-7; D gene unclear. The CDR3 is made up of 13 amino acids. Deletions cut 1 base from V and 5 bases from J, with 10 bases between. Germline lookup yields CDR1 SGHRS and CDR2 YFSETQ. CDR3 region: CASSLYVSDEQYF. The CDR3 DNA reads as TGCGCCAGCAGCTTGTATGTTTCCGACGAGCAGTACTTC. The full variable domain, in which reference TRBV5-1 and TRBJ2-7 provide the parts outside the CDR3, is KAGVTQTPRYLIKTRGQQVTLSCSPISGHRSVSWYQQTPGQGLQFLFEYFSETQRNKGNFPGRFSGRQFSNSRSEMNVSTLELGDSALYLCASSLYVSDEQYFGPGTRLTVT.

The chain carries TRBV2 and TRBJ1-6; TRBD1 might be the D (5 bases). Trimming removed 1 base from V and 3 bases from J, with 10 bases in between. This CDR3 contains 16 residues. CDR1 is SNHLY and CDR2 is FYNNEI in the germline V gene. CDR3 DNA sequence: TGTGCCAGCAGTGAAGGCACAGGCCTCTATAATTCACCCCTCCACTTT. As protein: CASSEGTGLYNSPLHF.

The V gene is TRBV9, the J gene TRBJ1-1; a weak D match, TRBD1 (5 bases). Germline values: CDR1 SGDLS, CDR2 YYNGEE. Trimming cost V 6 bases and J 0 bases, with 12 bases left between them. The CDR3 is 14 residues long. CDR3 residues: CASNPGGLNTEAFF. The DNA for the CDR3 is TGTGCCAGCAACCCGGGGGGTCTGAACACTGAAGCTTTCTTT.

The chain recombines TRBV9 with TRBJ1-1; no firm D call. V lost 4 bases and J 1 base, leaving 14 bases between the germline ends. The germline CDR1 and CDR2 sequences are SGDLS and YYNGEE. CDR3 length: 15 amino acids. The CDR3 sequence is CASSPRQATNTEAFF. The CDR3 region has the DNA TGTGCCAGCAGCCCCCGGCAGGCGACGAACACTGAAGCTTTCTTT.

V is TRBV7-9 and J is TRBJ2-7; D not resolved. Trimming removed 2 bases from V and 5 bases from J, with 7 bases in between. Germline lookup yields CDR1 SEHNR and CDR2 FQNEAQ (reference sequence). The CDR3 loop spans 12 amino acids. CDR3 sequence reads: CASSLKVNEQYF. In DNA form, the CDR3 reads TGTGCCAGCAGCTTAAAAGTAAACGAGCAGTACTTC.

This chain uses TRBV28 with TRBJ2-3; maybe TRBD2 (5 bases). The V end was cut by 6 bases, the J end by 2 bases, with 15 bases between. The CDR3 sequence is 15 residues long. From germline, CDR1 is MDHEN and CDR2 SYDVKM. The CDR3 DNA reads TGTGCCAGCAGCCCACCAGTCGGGGTCACAGATACGCAGTATTTT. Its protein is CASSPPVGVTDTQYF. The whole variable domain, filled in from reference TRBV28 and TRBJ2-3, reads DVKVTQSSRYLVKRTGEKVFLECVQDMDHENMFWYRQDPGLGLRLIYFSYDVKMKEKGDIPEGYSVSREKKERFSLILESASTNQTSMYLCASSPPVGVTDTQYFGPGTRLTVL.

The chain employs TRBV28 and TRBJ2-3; 10 nucleotides agree with TRBD2. Germline CDR1 and CDR2: MDHEN and SYDVKM. The CDR3 loop spans 16 amino acids. V dropped 6 bases and J dropped 2; count of bases not matched to a gene: 8. The CDR3 DNA follows: TGTGCCAGCAGCACGGGACTAGCGCCCTCCACAGATACGCAGTATTTT. This translates into CASSTGLAPSTDTQYF. The entire variable domain, with the rest obtained from reference TRBV28 and TRBJ2-3, is as follows: DVKVTQSSRYLVKRTGEKVFLECVQDMDHENMFWYRQDPGLGLRLIYFSYDVKMKEKGDIPEGYSVSREKKERFSLILESASTNQTSMYLCASSTGLAPSTDTQYFGPGTRLTVL.

The chain links TRBV11-2 to TRBJ2-7; D not certain. The CDR3 is 13 amino acids. Between the trimmed V and J ends, which lost 5 bases and 0 bases, there was a span of 8 bases. Germline CDR1 SGHAT, CDR2 FQNNGV. The CDR3 DNA is TGTGCCAGCAGCCTCCGGGCCTCCTACGAGCAGTACTTC. Its translation is CASSLRASYEQYF. The complete variable domain, with remaining parts taken from reference TRBV11-2 and TRBJ2-7, reads EAGVAQSPRYKIIEKRQSVAFWCNPISGHATLYWYQQILGQGPKLLIQFQNNGVVDDSQLPKDRFSAERLKGVDSTLKIQPAKLEDSAVYLCASSLRASYEQYFGPGTRLTVT.

This clone was found a few times. This chain joins TRBV30 and TRBJ1-1; D unresolved. Germline V gene sequence: CDR1 GTSNPN, CDR2 SVGIG (reference sequence). CDR3 length equals 11 residues. Trimming removed 3 bases from V and 0 bases from J, with 2 bases in between. In nucleotides, the CDR3 is TGTGCCTGGAGGGTGAACACTGAAGCTTTCTTT. Translation: CAWRVNTEAFF.

DNA of the CDR3: TGTGCCAGCAGCTCCGGGACAGGGGGGGATCAGCCCCAGCATTTT. Encoded protein: CASSSGTGGDQPQHF. The V and J genes are TRBV7-6 and TRBJ1-5; 11 bases fit TRBD1. V shed 4 bases, J shed 5 bases, and the junction held 4 bases outside the gene matches. The germline gives CDR1 SGHVS, CDR2 FNYEAQ. This CDR3 has 15 residues.

The rearrangement joins TRBV6-5 to TRBJ1-2, with a possible D match to TRBD1 (5 bases). Germline CDR1 MNHEY, CDR2 SVGAGI. This CDR3 is 14 amino acids long. Trimming took 2 bases from V and 5 from J, leaving 12 bases between them. As DNA, the CDR3 is TGTGCCAGCAGTTACCTTTCAGGGAATTATGGCTACACCTTC. This sequence encodes CASSYLSGNYGYTF.

Here the CDR3 reads CSVELAGGIDGELFF. As DNA, the CDR3 is TGCAGCGTTGAACTAGCGGGAGGGATAGACGGGGAGCTGTTTTTT. The J gene is TRBJ2-2, the V gene TRBV29-1, with 12 bases matching TRBD2. Germline assignment: CDR1 SQVTM and CDR2 ANQGSEA. With V trimmed by 2 bases and J by 7 bases, 5 bases remained unmatched. The CDR3 has 15 residues.

The rearrangement uses TRBV2 and TRBJ1-5; 9 bases line up with TRBD1. The V gene's germline CDR1 is SNHLY and CDR2 FYNNEI. With 3 bases clipped from V and 1 base from J, the junction kept 1 base outside the gene matches. The CDR3 consists of 15 residues. The CDR3 DNA is TGTGCCAGCAGTGAGGGGACAGGGAGCAATCAGCCCCAGCATTTT. Protein: CASSEGTGSNQPQHF.

The V gene is TRBV5-1, the J gene TRBJ1-1; D unresolved. V lost 3 bases, J lost 5 bases, and 8 bases lay in between. This CDR3 has 12 amino acids. CDR1 and CDR2 (germline): SGHRS, YFSETQ. The CDR3 spells CASSSRGTEAFF. CDR3 nucleotide sequence: TGCGCCAGCAGCTCCCGCGGTACTGAAGCTTTCTTT.

This chain connects TRBV7-9 to TRBJ1-1; the D gene is possibly TRBD1 (5 bases). CDR1 is SEHNR, CDR2 FQNEAQ, per germline (reference sequence). The CDR3 spans 13 residues. V lost 2 bases and J lost 4, with 8 bases in between. The CDR3 DNA follows: TGTGCCAGCAGCTTAAGGGGTCCCACTGAAGCTTTCTTT. Residues: CASSLRGPTEAFF.

The chain has TRBV11-2 and TRBJ1-2, with a weak D call TRBD1 (6 bases). This CDR3 is 12 amino acids long. The germline gives CDR1 SGHAT, CDR2 FQNNGV. The germline V and J ends were trimmed by 3 bases and 7 bases, with 9 bases remaining between them. The chain's CDR3 is CASSLGTFGYTF. Here the CDR3 DNA reads TGTGCCAGCAGCTTGGGGACATTTGGCTACACCTTC. The whole variable domain, remainder taken from reference TRBV11-2 and TRBJ1-2, is EAGVAQSPRYKIIEKRQSVAFWCNPISGHATLYWYQQILGQGPKLLIQFQNNGVVDDSQLPKDRFSAERLKGVDSTLKIQPAKLEDSAVYLCASSLGTFGYTFGSGTRLTVV.

The CDR3, as DNA: TGTGCCAGCAGCTTGGAGCAGGGGTCCTACGAGCAGTACTTC. Translation gives CASSLEQGSYEQYF. V gene TRBV5-4 combines with J gene TRBJ2-7; TRBD1 might be the D (6 bases). The germline V gene has CDR1 SGHNT and CDR2 YYREEE (reference sequence). V was shortened by 0 bases and J by 1 base, with 8 bases between the two germline ends. The CDR3 spans 14 residues.

The chain employs TRBV9 and TRBJ2-7; tentative D call: TRBD2 (5 bases). The CDR3 totals 13 residues. Trimming shortened V by 4 bases and J by 3 bases, and 11 bases separated the two germline ends. CDR1 and CDR2 from the germline V gene are SGDLS and YYNGEE. The DNA for the CDR3 is TGTGCCAGCAGCACCGATGGGAGCTACGAGCAGTACTTC. Encoded protein: CASSTDGSYEQYF.

The chain links TRBV28 to TRBJ2-3; D unresolved. V was clipped by 6 bases and J by 4 bases, with 17 bases between them. The CDR3 has 15 residues. The germline V gene encodes CDR1 MDHEN and CDR2 SYDVKM. The CDR3 DNA sequence: TGTGCCAGCAGAGAAATACAGATTACAGCAGATACGCAGTATTTT. It specifies CASREIQITADTQYF.

This sequence joins TRBV9 and TRBJ2-1; D unresolved. V gave up 1 base and J gave up 3 bases, with 11 bases separating them. This CDR3 region has 15 residues. The germline V gene encodes CDR1 SGDLS and CDR2 YYNGEE. As DNA, the CDR3 is TGTGCCAGCAGCGTATCGGGCAGCAACTACAATGAGCAGTTCTTC. Its protein product is CASSVSGSNYNEQFF.